The next 15 T cell receptor beta chains were all read from a single sample in a study of blood T cell repertoires in COVID-19. The method was immunoSEQ multiplex PCR; TCRdb's version includes in-frame clones alone and lacks a portion of them. Here the sample spans 77,000 or so clones, about three quarters being singletons. Sequenced material: peripheral blood. The receptors shown here come from a woman older than 75 with active or convalescent COVID-19.

The chain combines TRBV30 with TRBJ2-6, with D possibly matching TRBD2 (5 bases). The V end lost 0 bases, the J end lost 0 bases, and 6 bases lay between the germline ends. The V gene's germline CDR1 is GTSNPN and CDR2 SVGIG (reference sequence). The CDR3 consists of 15 residues. This chain's CDR3 is CAWSVLDSGANVLTF. CDR3 DNA sequence: TGTGCCTGGAGTGTACTAGACTCTGGGGCCAACGTCCTGACTTTC.

With regard to this clone: It is likely a read error, because the conserved phenylalanine at the end of the CDR3 is missing. The DNA is left out, because the CDR3 cannot be placed on it with certainty; the CDR3 is given as TCRdb lists it. The V gene is TRBV6-6, the J gene TRBJ1-2. Germline V CDR1 and CDR2: MNHNY, SVGAGI (reference sequence). Both ends counted, the CDR3 spans 11 residues. CDR3 loop: CASSYESGTPS.

Note on this clone: The junction does not match germline at one end; this may be a read error. The chain joins TRBV7-7 to TRBJ2-5; 7 bases fit TRBD1. The CDR3 is made up of 14 amino acids. From germline, CDR1 is SSHAT and CDR2 FNYEAQ (reference sequence). For the CDR3, the DNA is TGTGCTAGCAGCTTAGACAGGGCGAGCGAGACCCAGTACTTC. As protein: CASSLDRASETQYF.

Details on this clone: At one end, the junction sequence differs from germline, possibly due to a read error. V and J are TRBV5-1 and TRBJ2-7; 9 bases are shared with TRBD2. Germline V gives CDR1 SGHRS, CDR2 YFSETQ. The CDR3 runs 15 residues. CDR3 residues: CARSLGGGVTYEQYF. The CDR3 nucleotides read TGCGCCCGCAGCTTGGGCGGGGGGGTAACCTACGAGCAGTACTTC.

V and J are TRBV10-3 and TRBJ2-7, with D possibly TRBD2 on 6 matching bases. The CDR3 loop spans 13 amino acids. Trimming took 7 bases from V and 7 from J, leaving 17 bases between them. Germline CDR1 and CDR2: ENHRY and SYGVKD. CDR3 DNA sequence: TGTGCCATCATGCAGGGACTCTCGGGGGAGCAGTACTTC. Translated, it gives CAIMQGLSGEQYF.

The J gene is TRBJ2-7, the V gene TRBV2, with 7 bases fitting TRBD1. Unmatched junction bases numbered 6, after V lost 5 bases and J lost 2 bases. The CDR3 extends over 14 amino acids. From germline, CDR1 is SNHLY and CDR2 FYNNEI. The CDR3 nucleotides read TGTGCCAGCAGTCCTGACAGGGTACCCTACGAGCAGTACTTC. Its translation: CASSPDRVPYEQYF.

In its sample, this clone was seen once. This chain joins TRBV3-1 (or the pseudogene TRBV3-2) and TRBJ2-3; TRBD2 is a possible D gene (7 bases). Between the trimmed V and J ends, which lost 0 bases and 0 bases, there was a span of 13 bases. Germline CDR1 and CDR2: LGHDT and YNNKEL (reference sequence). This CDR3 contains 17 residues. The CDR3 spells CASSQDRGGPSTDTQYF. CDR3 nucleotide sequence: TGTGCCAGCAGCCAAGATAGGGGGGGGCCTAGCACAGATACGCAGTATTTT.

This clone has more than one count but fewer than ten. The DNA for the CDR3 is TGTGCCAGCTCACCAAAGGCAGGGATCGGTCAGCCCCAGCATTTT. It yields the protein CASSPKAGIGQPQHF. V gene TRBV18 combines with J gene TRBJ1-5; D may be TRBD1 (5 bases). The CDR3 consists of 15 residues. Germline V gives CDR1 KGHSH, CDR2 LQKENI. V was cut by 2 bases and J by 6 bases, with 14 bases left in between. Based on the CDR3 plus reference TRBV18 and TRBJ1-5, the full variable domain is NAGVMQNPRHLVRRRGQEARLRCSPMKGHSHVYWYRQLPEEGLKFMVYLQKENIIDESGMPKERFSAEFPKEGPSILRIQQVVRGDSAAYFCASSPKAGIGQPQHFGDGTRLSIL.

The J gene is TRBJ2-3, the V gene TRBV5-5; D may be TRBD1 (6 bases). Trimming cost V 4 bases and J 5 bases, with 14 bases left between them. Germline CDR1 is SGHKS and CDR2 is YYEKEE (reference sequence). This CDR3 has 14 residues. In DNA, the CDR3 is TGTGCCAGCAGCCCAGGACAGCTGGGAGATACGCAGTATTTT. Its protein product is CASSPGQLGDTQYF.

The rearrangement joins TRBV6-6 to TRBJ1-1, with D possibly TRBD1 on 5 matching bases. The CDR3 runs to 15 residues. The V gene's germline CDR1 is MNHNY and CDR2 SVGAGI (reference sequence). Trimming stripped 5 bases from V and 4 bases from J, with 17 bases between. CDR3 residues: CASSDPASGGTEAFF. CDR3 nucleotide sequence: TGTGCCAGCAGTGACCCGGCCAGCGGGGGCACTGAAGCTTTCTTT.

This chain joins TRBV5-1 and TRBJ2-2; a weak D match, TRBD2 (7 bases). Germline V gene data show CDR1 as SGHRS and CDR2 as YFSETQ. There are 17 residues in the CDR3. V was shortened by 1 base and J by 0 bases, with 13 bases between the two germline ends. The CDR3 here is CASSLMAGAANTGELFF. CDR3 sequence (DNA): TGCGCCAGCAGCTTGATGGCGGGGGCCGCGAACACCGGGGAGCTGTTTTTT.

The chain uses TRBV11-3 and TRBJ2-3, with 9 bases fitting TRBD1. The CDR3 length is 15 residues. With 5 bases clipped from V and 4 bases from J, the junction kept 7 bases outside the gene matches. The germline V gene has CDR1 SGHNT and CDR2 YENEEA. CDR3 amino acids: CASSIRTGDSDTQYF. As DNA, the CDR3 is TGTGCCAGCAGCATCCGGACAGGGGACTCAGATACGCAGTATTTT.

This clone was seen a few times. The V call is TRBV2, the J call TRBJ1-5, with a possible D match to TRBD1 (5 bases). Deletions cut 4 bases from V and 6 bases from J, with 13 bases between. This CDR3 contains 14 residues. Germline loops: CDR1 SNHLY, CDR2 FYNNEI. CDR3 region: CASSAGVEVQPQHF. The CDR3 DNA is TGTGCCAGCAGTGCGGGGGTAGAGGTTCAGCCCCAGCATTTT.

The chain employs TRBV3-1 (or the pseudogene TRBV3-2) and TRBJ2-3; D is undetermined. The germline V gene encodes CDR1 LGHDT and CDR2 YNNKEL (reference sequence). CDR3 length equals 11 residues. V was pared by 9 bases and J by 5 bases, with 9 bases between. CDR3 nucleotides: TGTGCCAGTGCTTTTAGAGATACGCAGTATTTT. Encoded protein: CASAFRDTQYF.

The V and J genes are TRBV29-1 and TRBJ2-5; 15 bases agree with TRBD2. J was trimmed by 5 bases and V by 7 bases; bases with no gene match: 8. The germline CDR1 and CDR2 sequences are SQVTM and ANQGSEA. The CDR3 spans 15 residues. The CDR3 DNA reads TGCAGCGCCCGGGGACTAGCGGGGGGCTCCGAGACCCAGTACTTC. Translated, it gives CSARGLAGGSETQYF. The variable domain in full, with the rest retrieved from reference TRBV29-1 and TRBJ2-5, is SAVISQKPSRDICQRGTSLTIQCQVDSQVTMMFWYRQQPGQSLTLIATANQGSEATYESGFVIDKFPISRPNLTFSTLTVSNMSPEDSSIYLCSARGLAGGSETQYFGPGTRLLVL.